This TCR beta chain was captured by sequencing in a study of CD8+CD57+ T cells in acquired aplastic anemia. About the research overall: Mean yield of DNA from sorted CD4+ and CD8+ cells was roughly 3.2 ug. Study-wide findings and caveats: Between patients and controls, around 31 CD8+ CDR3 sequences were found in common.

Patients selected for sequencing had displayed CD8+CD57+ cell expansion by flow cytometry. Everyone among the patients had severe acquired aplastic anemia. Blood came from patients not yet given any therapy. It was genomic DNA that served as the template for profiling TCR beta VDJ and CDR3. TCRdb re-called the reads with MiXCR, one entry per CDR3 protein. The table has roughly 250,000 distinct CDR3 sequences, 82% seen once. Comment on this clonotype: Its target is not known.

The CDR3 extends over 14 amino acids. Germline V gene lookup returns CDR1 SEHNR and CDR2 FQNEAQ (reference sequence). The V and J ends lost 5 bases and 6 bases, in that order; junction bases with no gene match: 6. J is TRBJ2-7 and V is TRBV7-9; TRBD1 aligns across 11 bases. Sequences were obtained from sorted CD4+, CD8+, or CD8+CD57+ T cells (not recorded which) from PBMCs. This TCR was recovered from a human donor with aplastic anemia. CDR3: CASSIGQGALEQYF. The DNA of the CDR3 is TGTGCCAGCAGCATCGGACAGGGGGCTCTCGAGCAGTACTTC.